The entry below gives a single T cell receptor beta chain sequence along with its context. Its antigen is not identified. The data were taken from a study of shared clonotypes between healthy human individuals. Authors' data handling: ImmunoSEQ yielded junction-only sequences lacking quality scores, so filtering differed. The data were produced by immunoSEQ multiplex PCR, yet TCRdb's version contains in-frame clones alone and is incomplete. From that table come the V and J calls and clone size; the DNA was used to work out D and trimming. The profile covers roughly 2.6 million clones, with roughly nine tenths appearing a single time and over 0.12% taken by the ten largest. Germline V gene sequence: CDR1 MNHEY, CDR2 SVGAGI. Between the trimmed V and J ends, which lost 5 bases and 1 base, there was a span of 8 bases. The CDR3 runs to 13 residues. Naive CD45RA+ and memory CD45RA-negative subsets were split from CD4+ cells.

Study-wide findings and caveats: Naive subsets usually exceeded memory subsets in estimated richness.

The gene calls are TRBV6-5 and TRBJ1-1; D uncertain. The sequenced material came from naive CD4+ T cells sorted from blood. Documented subset: CD45RA+ positively selected. This TCR was recovered from a man aged 18 to 35 in good health. DNA of the CDR3: TGTGCCAGCAGTAGCGTTTGGAACACTGAAGCTTTCTTT. This sequence encodes CASSSVWNTEAFF.